This T cell receptor beta chain was obtained from a study of blood T cells in healthy people across ages (dated by TCRdb to the mid-2010s). As for the study more broadly: In model experiments, template switching captured about one uniquely barcoded TCR beta cDNA molecule for every two T cells. Using the same blood draw, the study looked at two additional independent replicas of 1 million unique cDNA reads for two donors, one aged 18 to 29 and the other aged 80 or older. To avoid experimental bias, donors of different ages were spread randomly across the sequencing lanes. The study measured age-related changes in TCR beta repertoire diversity using deep sequencing normalized with unique cDNA molecular identifiers. The donors were split into four age groups: young (average 16 years), middle-aged (about 40), aged (approximately 60) and long-lived (about 74).

Here is what the overall study found, with its caveats: Compared with the aged group, the long-lived group had more naive CD4+ T cells, fewer expanded clones and increased TCR diversity, a pattern suggesting age selection. There was a strong correlation between observed TCR beta diversity and the percentage of naive T cells measured by flow cytometry. Because donor CMV infection status was unknown, age-related changes in expanded clonotypes were potentially confounded. Conclusive comparison of naive and antigen-experienced compartments was prevented by the profiling of bulk unsorted PBMCs. As age increased, observed TCR beta diversity per million T cells dropped in a roughly linear way, and a significant reduction was already evident by age 40. Estimates of total diversity based on one million sequenced T cells were considered lower bounds and underestimates.

Donors were roughly 40 systemically healthy Caucasian individuals from Russia aged 6 to 90 years. Roughly 9.5 milliliters of peripheral blood were drawn from each donor into EDTA-treated Vacutainer tubes. Ficoll-Paque density-gradient centrifugation was used to isolate PBMCs, with at least 6 million per sample. Trizol reagent was used to extract total RNA from PBMCs, with at least 5 micrograms per sample. For every donor, an aliquot of PBMCs went through flow cytometry to measure the percentages of naive CD45RAhigh/CD27high T cells. About this clonotype: It lacks a known antigen. Base qualities were left out, and no much larger clone turns up one base away.

V is cut back by 5 bases and J by 1 base, with 5 bases in the junction unmatched. Its CDR3 holds 16 amino acids, cysteine through phenylalanine. The retained sequence is limited to the CDR3, 48 bases, with the frame set at the first base. CDR1 and CDR2, looked up from the germline V gene (reference sequence), are SGHAT and FQDESV. The library was generated by 5' RACE. TCRdb names Illumina HiSeq 2500 as the instrument used. A second PCR of roughly 6 to 11 cycles was run with a J-beta primer mix and a sample-barcoded 5' primer. A unique molecular identifier was introduced onto each TCR beta cDNA molecule by a template-switch 5' adaptor carrying 12 random nucleotides. Each sample yielded at least 2.5 million CDR3-containing paired-end reads. All of the RNA was converted into first-strand cDNA using the Mint cDNA synthesis kit, with a TRBC-specific oligonucleotide serving as the primer. All cDNA was treated with uracil-DNA glycosylase and then went through a first 18-cycle PCR with the universal primers M1SS and BC2_uni_R. Per the original workflow: For normalization, 1 million high-quality reads, each with a distinct molecular identifier, were randomly selected from each sample. Instead of being binned into consensus sequences, reads that shared molecular identifiers were thrown out. MiTCR, with a Q25 quality threshold and the strictest error-elimination algorithm, was used for CDR3 identification, clonotype clustering and error correction. A nonparametric unseen species model with Euler transformation was used to estimate a lower bound on total TCR beta diversity. The public reads were run again by TCRdb, first through fastp at Q25 and then through MiXCR, and only productive beta chains were kept. Every distinct CDR3 protein forms one entry, paired with its most common genes and DNA. These V and J calls derive from TCRdb rather than the authors' analysis. This sample comprises approximately 940,000 distinct CDR3 sequences, around 49% of them detected only once. The biggest ten clones account for 10% to 15% of the sample.

Sequences were obtained from blood. The chain employs TRBV11-1 and TRBJ2-3; 11 bases in the middle match TRBD1. This clonotype was obtained from a man aged 25 to 45 in good health. The CDR3: CASSPGTGGRTDTQYF. The nucleotides are TGTGCCAGCAGCCCGGGGACAGGGGGACGCACAGATACGCAGTATTTT.